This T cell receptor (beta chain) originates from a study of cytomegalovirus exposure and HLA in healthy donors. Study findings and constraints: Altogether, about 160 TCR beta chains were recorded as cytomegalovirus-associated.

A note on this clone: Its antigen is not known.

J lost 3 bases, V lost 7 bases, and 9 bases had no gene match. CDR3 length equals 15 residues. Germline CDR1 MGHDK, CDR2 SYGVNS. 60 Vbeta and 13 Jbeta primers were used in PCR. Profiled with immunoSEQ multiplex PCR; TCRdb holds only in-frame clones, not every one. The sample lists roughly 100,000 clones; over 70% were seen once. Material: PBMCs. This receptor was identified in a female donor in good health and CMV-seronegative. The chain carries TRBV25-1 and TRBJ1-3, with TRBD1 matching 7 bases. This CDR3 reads CASKQNRGFGNTIYF. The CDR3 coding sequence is TGTGCCAGCAAACAAAACAGGGGTTTTGGAAACACCATATATTTT. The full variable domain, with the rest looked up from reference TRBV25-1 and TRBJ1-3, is EADIYQTPRYLVIGTGKKITLECSQTMGHDKMYWYQQDPGMELHLIHYSYGVNSTEKGDLSSESTVSRIRTEHFPLTLESARPSHTSQYLCASKQNRGFGNTIYFGEGSWLTVV.